This T cell receptor (beta chain) was retrieved from a study of shared clonotypes between healthy human individuals. CD8 cells classed as naive were CD45RO-negative and positively selected for CCR7, excluding terminally differentiated effector memory CD45RA+ cells. On this clone itself: Other nucleotide sequences from this sample produce the same CDR3.

This CDR3 is built from 16 residues. Losses at the gene ends were 4 bases for V and 1 base for J; bases not matched to a gene: 5. Germline V gene sequence: CDR1 SGHTA, CDR2 FQGNSA. Assay used: immunoSEQ multiplex PCR; TCRdb lists only in-frame clones, some missing. The table shows about 2.2 million clones, with about 93% occurring only once. What was sequenced was naive CD8+ T cells from PBMCs. The chain links TRBV7-2 to TRBJ2-3; 10 nucleotides line up with TRBD2. The clonotype originates from a young man in good health. Some clones in this sample may be carry-over from other donors' samples. The CDR3 sequence: CASSSRTSGRTDTQYF. CDR3 sequence (DNA): TGTGCCAGCAGCTCAAGGACTAGCGGACGCACAGATACGCAGTATTTT.